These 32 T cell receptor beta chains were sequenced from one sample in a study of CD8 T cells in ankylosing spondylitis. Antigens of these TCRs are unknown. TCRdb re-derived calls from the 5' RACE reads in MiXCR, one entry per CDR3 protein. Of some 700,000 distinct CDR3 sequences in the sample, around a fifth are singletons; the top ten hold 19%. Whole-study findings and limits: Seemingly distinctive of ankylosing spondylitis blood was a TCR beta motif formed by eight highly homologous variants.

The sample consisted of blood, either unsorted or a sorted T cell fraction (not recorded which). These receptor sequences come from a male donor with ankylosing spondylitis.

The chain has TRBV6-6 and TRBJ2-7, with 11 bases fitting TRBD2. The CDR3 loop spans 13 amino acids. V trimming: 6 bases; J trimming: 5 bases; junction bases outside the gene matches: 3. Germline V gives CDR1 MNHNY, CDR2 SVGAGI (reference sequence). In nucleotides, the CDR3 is TGTGCCAGCAGGCTAGCGGGGGGAGACGAGCAGTACTTC. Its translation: CASRLAGGDEQYF.

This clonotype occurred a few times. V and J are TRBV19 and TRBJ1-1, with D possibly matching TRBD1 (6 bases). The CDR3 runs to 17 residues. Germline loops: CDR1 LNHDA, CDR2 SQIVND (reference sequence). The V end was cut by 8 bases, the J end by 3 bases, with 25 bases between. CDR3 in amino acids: CASGKRPAIQGHTEAFF. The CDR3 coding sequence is TGTGCCAGTGGGAAACGACCAGCTATACAGGGCCACACTGAAGCTTTCTTT. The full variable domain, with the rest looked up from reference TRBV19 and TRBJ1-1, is DGGITQSPKYLFRKEGQNVTLSCEQNLNHDAMYWYRQDPGQGLRLIYYSQIVNDFQKGDIAEGYSVSREKKESFPLTVTSAQKNPTAFYLCASGKRPAIQGHTEAFFGQGTRLTVV.

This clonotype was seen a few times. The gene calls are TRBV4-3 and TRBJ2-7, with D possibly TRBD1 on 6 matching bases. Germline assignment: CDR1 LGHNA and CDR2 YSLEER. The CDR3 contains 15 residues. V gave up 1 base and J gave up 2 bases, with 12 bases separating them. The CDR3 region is CASSQARTATYEQYF. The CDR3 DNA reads TGCGCCAGCAGCCAAGCACGGACAGCCACCTACGAGCAGTACTTC.

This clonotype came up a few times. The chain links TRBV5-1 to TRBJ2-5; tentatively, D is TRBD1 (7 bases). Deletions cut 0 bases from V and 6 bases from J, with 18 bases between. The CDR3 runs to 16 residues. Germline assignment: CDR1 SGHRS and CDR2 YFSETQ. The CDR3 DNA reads TGCGCCAGCAGCTTGGAGGCAGGGGGGATTCGGAAGACCCAGTACTTC. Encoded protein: CASSLEAGGIRKTQYF.

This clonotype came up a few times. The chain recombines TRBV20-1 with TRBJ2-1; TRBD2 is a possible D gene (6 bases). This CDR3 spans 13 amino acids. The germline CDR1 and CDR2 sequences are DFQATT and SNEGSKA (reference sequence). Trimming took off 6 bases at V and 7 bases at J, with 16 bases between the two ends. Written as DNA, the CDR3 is TGCAGTGCCACGGGAGTCTCCAAAAATGAGCAGTTCTTC. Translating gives CSATGVSKNEQFF.

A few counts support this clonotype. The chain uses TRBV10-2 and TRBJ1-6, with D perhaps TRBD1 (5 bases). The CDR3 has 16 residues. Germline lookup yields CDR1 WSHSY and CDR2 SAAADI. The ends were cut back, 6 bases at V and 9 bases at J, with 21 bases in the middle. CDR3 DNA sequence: TGCGCCAGCAGGACGACAGCCCTAAGTCGGATTTCACCCCTCCACTTT. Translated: CASRTTALSRISPLHF.

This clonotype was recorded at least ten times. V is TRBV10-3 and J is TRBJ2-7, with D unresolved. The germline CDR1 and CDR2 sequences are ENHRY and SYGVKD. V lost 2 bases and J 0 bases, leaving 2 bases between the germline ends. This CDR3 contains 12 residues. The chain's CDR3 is CAISESSYEQYF. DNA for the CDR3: TGTGCCATCAGTGAGAGCTCCTACGAGCAGTACTTC.

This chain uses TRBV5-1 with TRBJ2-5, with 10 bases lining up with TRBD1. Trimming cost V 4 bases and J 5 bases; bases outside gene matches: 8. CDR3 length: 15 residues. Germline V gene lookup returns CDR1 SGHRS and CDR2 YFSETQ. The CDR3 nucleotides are TGCGCCAGCAGCGGATACTTGGGACAGGGGGAGACCCAGTACTTC. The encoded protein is CASSGYLGQGETQYF.

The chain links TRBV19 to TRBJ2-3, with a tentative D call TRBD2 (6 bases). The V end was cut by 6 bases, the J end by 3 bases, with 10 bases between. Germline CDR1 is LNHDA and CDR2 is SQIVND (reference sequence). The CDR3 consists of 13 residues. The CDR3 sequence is CASRLAKTDTQYF. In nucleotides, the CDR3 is TGTGCCAGTAGGCTAGCGAAAACAGATACGCAGTATTTT.

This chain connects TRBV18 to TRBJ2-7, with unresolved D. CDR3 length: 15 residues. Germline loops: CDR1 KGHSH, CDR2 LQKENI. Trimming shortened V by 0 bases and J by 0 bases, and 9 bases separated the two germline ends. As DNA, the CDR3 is TGTGCCAGCTCACCACCGGTAGGGAACTCCTACGAGCAGTACTTC. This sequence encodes CASSPPVGNSYEQYF.

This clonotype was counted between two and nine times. The CDR3 DNA sequence: TGTGCCAGCAGTTTATGGGGCTCCACCGGGGAGCTGTTTTTT. This encodes CASSLWGSTGELFF. V usage is TRBV12-3 or TRBV12-4 and J usage is TRBJ2-2, with a possible D match to TRBD1 (5 bases). CDR3 length: 14 amino acids. V dropped 2 bases and J dropped 4 bases, with 8 bases sitting between them.

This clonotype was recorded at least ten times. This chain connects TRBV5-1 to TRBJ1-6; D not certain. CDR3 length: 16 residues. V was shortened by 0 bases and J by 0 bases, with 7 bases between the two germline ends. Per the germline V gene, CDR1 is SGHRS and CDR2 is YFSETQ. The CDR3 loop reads CASSLAGSSYNSPLHF. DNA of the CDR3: TGCGCCAGCAGCTTGGCCGGGAGCTCCTATAATTCACCCCTCCACTTT. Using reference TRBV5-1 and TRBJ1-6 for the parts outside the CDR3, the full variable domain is KAGVTQTPRYLIKTRGQQVTLSCSPISGHRSVSWYQQTPGQGLQFLFEYFSETQRNKGNFPGRFSGRQFSNSRSEMNVSTLELGDSALYLCASSLAGSSYNSPLHFGNGTRLTVT.

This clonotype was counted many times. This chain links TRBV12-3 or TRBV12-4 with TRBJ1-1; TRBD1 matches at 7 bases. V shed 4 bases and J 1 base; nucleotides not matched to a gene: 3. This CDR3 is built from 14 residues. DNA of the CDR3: TGTGCCAGCAGTTGGGGACAGAAGAACACTGAAGCTTTCTTT. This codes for CASSWGQKNTEAFF.

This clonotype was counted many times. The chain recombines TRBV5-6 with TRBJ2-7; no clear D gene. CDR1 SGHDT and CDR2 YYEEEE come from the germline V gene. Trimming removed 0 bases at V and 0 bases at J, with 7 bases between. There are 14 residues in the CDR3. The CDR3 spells CASSLGDNSYEQYF. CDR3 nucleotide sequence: TGTGCCAGCAGCTTGGGCGACAACTCCTACGAGCAGTACTTC.

The chain's CDR3 is CASSQDKGNQETQYF. In DNA, the CDR3 is TGTGCCAGCAGCCAAGATAAAGGGAACCAAGAGACCCAGTACTTC. The chain uses TRBV4-2 and TRBJ2-5, with unresolved D. Trimming took 0 bases from V and 0 from J, leaving 8 bases between them. The CDR3 totals 15 residues. Germline V gene sequence: CDR1 LGHNA, CDR2 YNFKEQ.

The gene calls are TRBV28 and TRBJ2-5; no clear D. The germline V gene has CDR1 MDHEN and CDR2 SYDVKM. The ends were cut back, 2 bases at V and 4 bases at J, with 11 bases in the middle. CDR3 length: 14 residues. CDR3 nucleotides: TGTGCCAGCAGTTTAGGGCCATGGGGAGAGACCCAGTACTTC. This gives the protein CASSLGPWGETQYF.

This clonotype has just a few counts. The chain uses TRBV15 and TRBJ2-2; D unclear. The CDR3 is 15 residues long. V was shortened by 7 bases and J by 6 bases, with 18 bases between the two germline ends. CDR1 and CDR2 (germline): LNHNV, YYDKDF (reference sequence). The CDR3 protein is CATKYSEYEAGELFF. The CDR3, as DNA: TGTGCCACCAAATACTCAGAGTATGAGGCCGGGGAGCTGTTTTTT.

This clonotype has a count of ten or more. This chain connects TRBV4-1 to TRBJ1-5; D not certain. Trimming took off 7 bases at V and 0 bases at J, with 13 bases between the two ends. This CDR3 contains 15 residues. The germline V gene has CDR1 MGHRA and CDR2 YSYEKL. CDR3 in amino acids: CASISTQISNQPQHF. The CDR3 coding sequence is TGCGCCAGCATTTCCACACAGATTAGCAATCAGCCCCAGCATTTT.

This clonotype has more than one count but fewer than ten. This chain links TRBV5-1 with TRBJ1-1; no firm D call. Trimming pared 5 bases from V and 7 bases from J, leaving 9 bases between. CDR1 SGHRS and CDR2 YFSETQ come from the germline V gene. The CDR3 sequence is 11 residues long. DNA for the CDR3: TGCGCCAGCAGACTAGAGGGTGAAGCTTTCTTT. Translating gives CASRLEGEAFF.

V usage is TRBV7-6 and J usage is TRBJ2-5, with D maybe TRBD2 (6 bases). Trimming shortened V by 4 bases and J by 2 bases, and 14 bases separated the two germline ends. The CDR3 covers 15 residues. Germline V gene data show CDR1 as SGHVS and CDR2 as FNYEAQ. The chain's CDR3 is CASSSRGALQETQYF. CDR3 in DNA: TGTGCCAGCAGCTCCCGCGGGGCCCTACAAGAGACCCAGTACTTC.

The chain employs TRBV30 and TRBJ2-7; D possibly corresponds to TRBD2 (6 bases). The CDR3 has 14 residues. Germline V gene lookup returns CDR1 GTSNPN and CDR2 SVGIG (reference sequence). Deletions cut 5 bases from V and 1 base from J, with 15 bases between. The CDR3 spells CAWGWAAGSYEQYF. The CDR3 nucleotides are TGTGCCTGGGGATGGGCCGCGGGGTCCTACGAGCAGTACTTC.

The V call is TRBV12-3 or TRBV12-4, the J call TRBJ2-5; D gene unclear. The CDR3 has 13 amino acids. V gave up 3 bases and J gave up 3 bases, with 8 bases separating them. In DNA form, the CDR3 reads TGTGCCAGCAGTTTTAGACGGGAAGAGACCCAGTACTTC. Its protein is CASSFRREETQYF.

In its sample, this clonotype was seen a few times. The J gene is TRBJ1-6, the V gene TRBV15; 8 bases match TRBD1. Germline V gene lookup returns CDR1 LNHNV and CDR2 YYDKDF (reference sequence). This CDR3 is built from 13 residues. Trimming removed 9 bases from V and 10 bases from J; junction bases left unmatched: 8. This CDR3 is CATGTGVNSPLHF. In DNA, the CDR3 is TGTGCCACTGGGACAGGAGTGAACTCACCCCTCCACTTT.

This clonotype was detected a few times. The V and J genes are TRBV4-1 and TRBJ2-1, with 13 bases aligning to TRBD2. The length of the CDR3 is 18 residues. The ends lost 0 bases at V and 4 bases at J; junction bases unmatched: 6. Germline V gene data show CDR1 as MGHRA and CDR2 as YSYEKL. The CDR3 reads CASSQEGPGLAGYNEQFF. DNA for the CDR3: TGCGCCAGCAGCCAAGAGGGACCGGGACTAGCGGGGTACAATGAGCAGTTCTTC.

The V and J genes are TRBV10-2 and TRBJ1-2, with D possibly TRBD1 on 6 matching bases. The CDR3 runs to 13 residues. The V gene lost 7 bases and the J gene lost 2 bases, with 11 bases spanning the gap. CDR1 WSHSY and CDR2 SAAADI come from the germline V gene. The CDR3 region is CASTDGQNYGYTF. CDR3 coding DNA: TGCGCCAGCACCGACGGACAGAACTATGGCTACACCTTC.

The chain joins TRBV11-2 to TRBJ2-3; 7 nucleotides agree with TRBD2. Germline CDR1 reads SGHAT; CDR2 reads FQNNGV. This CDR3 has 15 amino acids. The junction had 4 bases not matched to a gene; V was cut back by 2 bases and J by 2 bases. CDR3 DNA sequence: TGTGCCAGCAGCTTATGGGGGGACTACACAGATACGCAGTATTTT. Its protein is CASSLWGDYTDTQYF.

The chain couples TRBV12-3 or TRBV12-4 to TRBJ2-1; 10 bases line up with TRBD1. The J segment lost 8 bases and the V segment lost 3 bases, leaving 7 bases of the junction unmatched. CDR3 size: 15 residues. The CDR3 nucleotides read TGTGCCAGCAGTTTGGGGACAGGGGAAAGGGATGAGCAGTTCTTC. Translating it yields CASSLGTGERDEQFF.

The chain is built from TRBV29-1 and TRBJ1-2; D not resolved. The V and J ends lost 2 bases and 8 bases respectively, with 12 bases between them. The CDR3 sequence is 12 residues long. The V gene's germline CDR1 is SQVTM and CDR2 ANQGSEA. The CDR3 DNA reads TGCAGCGTTGAACTAAGAGGGCCGGGCTACACCTTC. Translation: CSVELRGPGYTF.

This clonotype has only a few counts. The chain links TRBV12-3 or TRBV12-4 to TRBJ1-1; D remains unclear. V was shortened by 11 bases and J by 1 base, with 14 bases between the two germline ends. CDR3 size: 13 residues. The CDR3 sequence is CASKLLENTEAFF. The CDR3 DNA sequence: TGTGCCTCGAAACTCCTAGAGAACACTGAAGCTTTCTTT.

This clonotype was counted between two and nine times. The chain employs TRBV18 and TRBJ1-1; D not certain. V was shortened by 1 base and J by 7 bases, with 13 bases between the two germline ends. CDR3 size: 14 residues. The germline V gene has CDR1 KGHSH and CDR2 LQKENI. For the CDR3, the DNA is TGTGCCAGCTCACCACAGGGTGTTGTGGGTGAAGCTTTCTTT. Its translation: CASSPQGVVGEAFF.

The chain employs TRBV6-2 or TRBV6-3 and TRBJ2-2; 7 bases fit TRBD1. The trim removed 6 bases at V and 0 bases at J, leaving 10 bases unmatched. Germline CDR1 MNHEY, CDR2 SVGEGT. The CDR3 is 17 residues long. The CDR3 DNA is TGTGCCAGCAGCAGCAGGGACAGCCCCGCGAACACCGGGGAGCTGTTTTTT. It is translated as CASSSRDSPANTGELFF.

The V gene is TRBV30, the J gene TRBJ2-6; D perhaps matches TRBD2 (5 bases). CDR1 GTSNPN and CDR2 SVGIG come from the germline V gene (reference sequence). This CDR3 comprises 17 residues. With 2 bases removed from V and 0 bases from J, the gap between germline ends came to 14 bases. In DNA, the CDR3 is TGTGCCTGGAGTCAGGACTCCCTGTTCTCTGGGGCCAACGTCCTGACTTTC. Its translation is CAWSQDSLFSGANVLTF. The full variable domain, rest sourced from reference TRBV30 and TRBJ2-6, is SQTIHQWPATLVQPVGSPLSLECTVEGTSNPNLYWYRQAAGRGLQLLFYSVGIGQISSEVPQNLSASRPQDRQFILSSKKLLLSDSGFYLCAWSQDSLFSGANVLTFGAGSRLTVL.